This TCR beta chain was obtained from a study of identical twins. The CDR3 extends over 15 amino acids. Germline CDR1 MNHEY, CDR2 SVGEGT. V was clipped by 5 bases and J by 3 bases; unmatched bases: 6. Each CDR3 protein gets one entry after TCRdb re-called the 5' RACE reads with MiXCR. The top ten clones hold approximately 1% of a sample with 400,000 to 500,000 distinct CDR3 sequences, more than 13% of them seen once. This clonotype has a handful of counts. These records were also assigned to another study, of yellow fever vaccine responses in identical twins.

The gene calls are TRBV6-2 or TRBV6-3 and TRBJ2-1; 8 positions agree with TRBD2. The material sequenced was CD4+ T cells sorted from blood. This TCR came from a young woman in good health. This CDR3 reads CASSKLAEYYNEQFF. The CDR3 DNA is TGTGCCAGCAGTAAACTAGCGGAATACTACAATGAGCAGTTCTTC.